Included here is one TCR beta chain sequence, with context. The antigen remains unidentified. The sample belongs to a study of vaccination effects on CD4 cells after COVID-19. At the level of the study: A density of roughly 2 million PBMC per well was used; these cells were cultured with about 10 IU/ml IL-2 and roughly 10 ug/ml peptides.

Having been cultured for about ten days, the cells underwent CD4+ T cell isolation. The person had a PCR-confirmed SARS-CoV-2 infection during March to December 2020. Researchers swapped half the medium for IL-2 medium on both days 3 and 7. Germline V gives CDR1 ENHRY, CDR2 SYGVKD. The CDR3 is 16 amino acids. The V end was cut by 5 bases, the J end by 7 bases, with 20 bases between. This table comes from immunoSEQ multiplex PCR, and its TCRdb copy is limited to in-frame clones, with some not included. The sample lists about 46,000 clones, roughly 80% seen once, with about 9% in the top ten. The material was CD4+ T cells from PBMCs cultured without peptide, obtained before COVID-19 vaccination. The receptor was isolated from a human donor who had a prior SARS-CoV-2 infection. The J gene is TRBJ2-2, the V gene TRBV10-3; D is possibly TRBD2 (6 bases). The CDR3 DNA follows: TGTGCCATCAGTCCCCAGTTGGGCGGGAAAGGCGGGGAGCTGTTTTTT. This gives the protein CAISPQLGGKGGELFF.